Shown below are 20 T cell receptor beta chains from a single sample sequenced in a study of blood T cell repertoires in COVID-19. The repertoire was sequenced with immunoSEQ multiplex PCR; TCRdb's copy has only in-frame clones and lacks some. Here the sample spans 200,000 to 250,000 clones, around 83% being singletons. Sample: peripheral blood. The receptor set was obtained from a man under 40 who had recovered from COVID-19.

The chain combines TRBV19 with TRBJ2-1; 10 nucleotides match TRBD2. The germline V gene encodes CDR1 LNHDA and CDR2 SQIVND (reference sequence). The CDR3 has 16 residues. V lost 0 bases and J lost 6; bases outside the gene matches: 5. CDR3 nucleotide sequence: TGTGCCAGTAGTATAGAGGCTAGCGGGGGCTTCAATGAGCAGTTCTTC. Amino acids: CASSIEASGGFNEQFF.

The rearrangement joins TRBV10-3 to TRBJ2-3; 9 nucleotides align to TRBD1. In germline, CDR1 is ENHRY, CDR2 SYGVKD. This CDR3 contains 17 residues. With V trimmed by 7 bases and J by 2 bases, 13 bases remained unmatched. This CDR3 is CAIKPGQGKGYTDTQYF. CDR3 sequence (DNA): TGTGCCATCAAACCGGGACAGGGAAAAGGATACACAGATACGCAGTATTTT.

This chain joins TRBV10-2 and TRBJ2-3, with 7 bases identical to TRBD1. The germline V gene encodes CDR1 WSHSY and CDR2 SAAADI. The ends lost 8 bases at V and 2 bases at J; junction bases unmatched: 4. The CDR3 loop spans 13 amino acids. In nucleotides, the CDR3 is TGCGCCAGCTTCGGGACAGACACAGATACGCAGTATTTT. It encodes CASFGTDTDTQYF.

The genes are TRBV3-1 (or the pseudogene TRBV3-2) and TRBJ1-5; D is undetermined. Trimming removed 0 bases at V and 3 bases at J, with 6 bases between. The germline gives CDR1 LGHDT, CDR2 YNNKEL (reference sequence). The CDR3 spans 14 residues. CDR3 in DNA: TGTGCCAGCAGCCAAGACGGGGTCAATCAGCCCCAGCATTTT. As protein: CASSQDGVNQPQHF.

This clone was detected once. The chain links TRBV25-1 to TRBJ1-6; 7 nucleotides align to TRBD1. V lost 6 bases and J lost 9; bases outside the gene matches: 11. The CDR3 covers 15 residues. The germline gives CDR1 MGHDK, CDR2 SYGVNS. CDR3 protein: CASSNPGTEVSPLHF. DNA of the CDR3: TGTGCCAGCAGCAACCCCGGGACAGAAGTTTCACCCCTCCACTTT.

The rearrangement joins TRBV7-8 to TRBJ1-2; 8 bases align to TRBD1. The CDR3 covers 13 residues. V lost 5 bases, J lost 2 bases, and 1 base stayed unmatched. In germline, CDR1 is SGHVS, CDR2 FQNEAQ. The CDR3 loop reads CASSRTGNYGYTF. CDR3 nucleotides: TGTGCCAGCAGCCGGACAGGGAACTATGGCTACACCTTC.

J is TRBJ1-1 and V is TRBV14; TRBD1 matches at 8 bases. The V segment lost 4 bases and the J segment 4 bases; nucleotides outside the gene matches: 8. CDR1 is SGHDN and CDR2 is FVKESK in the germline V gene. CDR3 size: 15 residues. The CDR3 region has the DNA TGTGCCAGCAGCCCCCCCGGACAGGGTCCCACTGAAGCTTTCTTT. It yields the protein CASSPPGQGPTEAFF.

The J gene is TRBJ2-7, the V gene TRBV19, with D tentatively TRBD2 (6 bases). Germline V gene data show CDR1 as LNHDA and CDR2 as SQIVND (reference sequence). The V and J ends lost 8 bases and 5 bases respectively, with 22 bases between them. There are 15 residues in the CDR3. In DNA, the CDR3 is TGTGCCAGTCGCCTCACTCGGGGGACGAAACACGAGCAGTACTTC. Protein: CASRLTRGTKHEQYF.

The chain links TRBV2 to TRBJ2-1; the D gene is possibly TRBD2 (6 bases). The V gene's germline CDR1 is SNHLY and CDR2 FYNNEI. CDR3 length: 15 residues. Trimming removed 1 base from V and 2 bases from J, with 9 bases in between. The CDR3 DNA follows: TGTGCCAGCAGTGAAGGGCGGGGAGCCTACAATGAGCAGTTCTTC. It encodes CASSEGRGAYNEQFF.

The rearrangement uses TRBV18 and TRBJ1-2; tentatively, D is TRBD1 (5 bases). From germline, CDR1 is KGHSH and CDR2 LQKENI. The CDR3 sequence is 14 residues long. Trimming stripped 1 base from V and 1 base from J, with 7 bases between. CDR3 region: CASSPQGINYGYTF. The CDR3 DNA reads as TGTGCCAGCTCACCACAGGGGATTAACTATGGCTACACCTTC.

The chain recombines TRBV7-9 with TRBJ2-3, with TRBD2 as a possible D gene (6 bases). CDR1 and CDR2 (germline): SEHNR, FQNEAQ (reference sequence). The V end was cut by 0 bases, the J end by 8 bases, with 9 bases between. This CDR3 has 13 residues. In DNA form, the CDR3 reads TGTGCCAGCAGCTTAGCCGAGGAGGGTACGCAGTATTTT. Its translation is CASSLAEEGTQYF.

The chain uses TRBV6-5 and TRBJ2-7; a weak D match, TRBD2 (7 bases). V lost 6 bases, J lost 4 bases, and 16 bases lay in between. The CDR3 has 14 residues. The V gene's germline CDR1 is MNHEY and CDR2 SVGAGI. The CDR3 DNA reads TGTGCCAGCAGAACTGGTCGGGGGGCATACGAGCAGTACTTC. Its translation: CASRTGRGAYEQYF.

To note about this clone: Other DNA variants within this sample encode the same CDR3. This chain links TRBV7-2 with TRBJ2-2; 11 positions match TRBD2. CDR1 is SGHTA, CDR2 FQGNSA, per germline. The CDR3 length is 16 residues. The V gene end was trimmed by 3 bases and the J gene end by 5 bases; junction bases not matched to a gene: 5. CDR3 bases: TGTGCCAGCAGCTTTAGCGGGGGGGCTGGGACCGGGGAGCTGTTTTTT. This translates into CASSFSGGAGTGELFF.

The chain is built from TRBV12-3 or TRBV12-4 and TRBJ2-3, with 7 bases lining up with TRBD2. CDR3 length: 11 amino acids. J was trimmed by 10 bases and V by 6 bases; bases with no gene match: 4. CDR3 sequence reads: CASSPRGAQYF. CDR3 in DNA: TGTGCCAGCAGCCCCCGGGGGGCGCAGTATTTT.

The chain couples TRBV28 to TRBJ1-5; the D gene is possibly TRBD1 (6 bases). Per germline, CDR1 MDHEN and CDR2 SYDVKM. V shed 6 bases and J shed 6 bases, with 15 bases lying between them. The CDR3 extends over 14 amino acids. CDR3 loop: CASRKPGEAQPQHF. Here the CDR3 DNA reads TGTGCCAGCAGAAAACCAGGGGAAGCTCAGCCCCAGCATTTT.

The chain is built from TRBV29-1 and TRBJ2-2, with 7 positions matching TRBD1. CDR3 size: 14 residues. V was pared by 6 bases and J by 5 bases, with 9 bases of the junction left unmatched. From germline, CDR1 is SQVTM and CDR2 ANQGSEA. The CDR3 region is CSVGTDATTGELFF. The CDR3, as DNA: TGCAGCGTCGGGACAGATGCCACTACCGGGGAGCTGTTTTTT.

The CDR3 loop reads CASSSSRVNTEAFF. The DNA of the CDR3 is TGTGCCAGTAGTTCCTCTCGGGTGAACACTGAAGCTTTCTTT. This rearrangement joins TRBV19 to TRBJ1-1; no clear D gene. The germline V gene has CDR1 LNHDA and CDR2 SQIVND (reference sequence). There are 14 residues in the CDR3. V was clipped by 5 bases and J by 0 bases, with 10 bases between them.

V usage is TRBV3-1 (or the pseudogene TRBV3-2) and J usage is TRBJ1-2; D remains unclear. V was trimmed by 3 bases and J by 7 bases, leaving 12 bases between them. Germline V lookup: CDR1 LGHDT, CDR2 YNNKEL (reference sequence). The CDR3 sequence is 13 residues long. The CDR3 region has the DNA TGTGCCAGCAGCCATGAGGGTGGCTTTGGCTACACCTTC. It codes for CASSHEGGFGYTF.

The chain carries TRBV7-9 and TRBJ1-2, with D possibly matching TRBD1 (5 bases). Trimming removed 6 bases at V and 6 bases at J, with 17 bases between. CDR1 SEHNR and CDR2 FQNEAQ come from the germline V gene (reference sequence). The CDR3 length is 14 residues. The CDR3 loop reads CASRRGLTRDGYTF. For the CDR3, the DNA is TGTGCCAGCAGACGGGGGTTAACCAGGGATGGCTACACCTTC. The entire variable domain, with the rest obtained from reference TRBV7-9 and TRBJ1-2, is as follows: DTGVSQNPRHKITKRGQNVTFRCDPISEHNRLYWYRQTLGQGPEFLTYFQNEAQLEKSRLLSDRFSAERPKGSFSTLEIQRTEQGDSAMYLCASRRGLTRDGYTFGSGTRLTVV.

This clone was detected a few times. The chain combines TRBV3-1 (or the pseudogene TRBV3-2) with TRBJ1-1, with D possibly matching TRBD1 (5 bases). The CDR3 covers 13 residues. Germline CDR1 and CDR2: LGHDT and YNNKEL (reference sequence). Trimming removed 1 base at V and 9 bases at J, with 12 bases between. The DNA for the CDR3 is TGTGCCAGCAGCCAAGTAGCAGGGTTAAAAGCTTTCTTT. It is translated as CASSQVAGLKAFF.